The T cell receptor beta chain under discussion was sequenced for a study of shared clonotypes between healthy human individuals. Trimming removed 5 bases from V and 1 base from J; junction bases left unmatched: 6. The CDR3 spans 15 residues. Looked up from germline, CDR1 is MNHNS and CDR2 is SASEGT. The study's findings and limits: It was observed that about 5% of naive CD4 clonotypes were shared across a handful of donors.

Study donors comprised healthy, HIV-negative adults devoid of recent acute infection or vaccination. Regarding this clone: What it binds is not known.

Assay used: immunoSEQ multiplex PCR; TCRdb lists only in-frame clones, some missing. The sample includes millions of clones, around 94% seen only once; the top ten take around 0.15%. This rearrangement joins TRBV6-1 to TRBJ1-1; TRBD1 matches 8 bases. The TCR comes from a man younger than 35 in good health. What was sequenced was naive CD4+ T cells sorted from blood. Subset indicated: CD45RA+ positively selected. The CDR3: CASSRQGRGNTEAFF. CDR3 DNA: TGTGCCAGCAGTCGACAGGGGAGGGGGAACACTGAAGCTTTCTTT.